This T cell receptor beta chain was sequenced for a study of blood T cells in healthy people across ages. Study findings and constraints: Estimates based on one million T cells were treated as lower bounds. A strong correlation was seen between TCR beta diversity and naive T cell percentage. Per million T cells, TCR beta diversity dropped roughly linearly as age increased.

This CDR3 is built from 17 residues. The ends lost 2 bases at V and 2 bases at J; junction bases unmatched: 7. From germline, CDR1 is SGHRS and CDR2 YFSETQ. Alongside a J-beta primer mix, a sample-barcoded 5' primer served in a second PCR lasting about 7 to 11 cycles. TCRdb recomputed calls from the 5' RACE reads with MiXCR, one row per CDR3 protein. The table includes about 750,000 distinct CDR3 sequences, roughly 53% detected once. Every sample yielded at least 6 million isolated PBMCs. Turning to this clonotype: Its cognate antigen is unknown.

The chain couples TRBV5-1 to TRBJ2-6; 7 bases align to TRBD1. The sequencing input was blood. This TCR derives from a man older than 75 in good health. The CDR3 DNA is TGCGCCAGCAGCTTTGCTCTAGGGGGCCCTGGGGCCAACGTCCTGACTTTC. Its translation: CASSFALGGPGANVLTF.